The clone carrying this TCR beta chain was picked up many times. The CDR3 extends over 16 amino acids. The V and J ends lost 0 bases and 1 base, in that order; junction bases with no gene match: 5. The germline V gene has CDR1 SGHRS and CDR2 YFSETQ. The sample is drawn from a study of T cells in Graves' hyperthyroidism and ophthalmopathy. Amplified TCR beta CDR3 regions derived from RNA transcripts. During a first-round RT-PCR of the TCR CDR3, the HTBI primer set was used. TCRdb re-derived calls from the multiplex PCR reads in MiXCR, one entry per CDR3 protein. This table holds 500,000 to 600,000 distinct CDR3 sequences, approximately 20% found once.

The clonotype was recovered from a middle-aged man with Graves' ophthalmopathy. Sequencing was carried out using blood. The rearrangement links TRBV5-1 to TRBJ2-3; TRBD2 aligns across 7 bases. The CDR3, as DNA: TGCGCCAGCAGCTTGGCCACGGGGGGTCGCACAGATACGCAGTATTTT. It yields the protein CASSLATGGRTDTQYF. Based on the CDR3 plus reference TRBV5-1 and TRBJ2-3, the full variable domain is KAGVTQTPRYLIKTRGQQVTLSCSPISGHRSVSWYQQTPGQGLQFLFEYFSETQRNKGNFPGRFSGRQFSNSRSEMNVSTLELGDSALYLCASSLATGGRTDTQYFGPGTRLTVL.